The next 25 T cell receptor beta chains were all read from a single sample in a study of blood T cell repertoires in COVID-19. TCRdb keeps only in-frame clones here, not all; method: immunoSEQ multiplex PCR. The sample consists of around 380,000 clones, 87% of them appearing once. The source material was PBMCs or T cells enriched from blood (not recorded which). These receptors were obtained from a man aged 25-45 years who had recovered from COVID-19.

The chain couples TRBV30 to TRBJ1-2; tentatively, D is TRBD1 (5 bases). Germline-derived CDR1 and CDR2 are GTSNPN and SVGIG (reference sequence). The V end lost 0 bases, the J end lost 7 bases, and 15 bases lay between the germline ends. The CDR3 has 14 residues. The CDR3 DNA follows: TGTGCCTGGAGTGTTTTGTCTCAGGGATTTGGCTACACCTTC. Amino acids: CAWSVLSQGFGYTF.

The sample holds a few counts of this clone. CDR3 loop: CASSSLAGYTF. CDR3 coding DNA: TGTGCCAGCAGCTCCTTGGCTGGCTACACCTTC. The chain couples TRBV7-6 to TRBJ1-2; D is unclear. V lost 4 bases, J lost 7 bases, and 7 bases lay in between. CDR1 and CDR2 from the germline V gene are SGHVS and FNYEAQ. The CDR3 covers 11 residues.

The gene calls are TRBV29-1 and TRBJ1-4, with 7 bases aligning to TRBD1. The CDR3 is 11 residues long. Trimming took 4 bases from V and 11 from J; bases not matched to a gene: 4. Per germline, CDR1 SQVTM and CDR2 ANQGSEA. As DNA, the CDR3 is TGCAGCGTTGTGACAGGGCGGAAACTGTTTTTT. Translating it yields CSVVTGRKLFF.

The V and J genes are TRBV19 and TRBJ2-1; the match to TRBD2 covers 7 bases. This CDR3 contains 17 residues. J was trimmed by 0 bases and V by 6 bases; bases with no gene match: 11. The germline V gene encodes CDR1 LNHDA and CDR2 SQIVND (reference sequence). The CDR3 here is CASRKTGRGSSYNEQFF. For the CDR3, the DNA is TGTGCCAGTAGAAAGACGGGGCGGGGGTCCTCCTACAATGAGCAGTTCTTC.

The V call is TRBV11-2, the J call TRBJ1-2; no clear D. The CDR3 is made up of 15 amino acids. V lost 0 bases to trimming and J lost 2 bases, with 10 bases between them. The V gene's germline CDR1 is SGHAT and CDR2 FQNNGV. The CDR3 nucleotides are TGTGCCAGCAGCTTAGATTCCGTTCCGAACTATGGCTACACCTTC. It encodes CASSLDSVPNYGYTF.

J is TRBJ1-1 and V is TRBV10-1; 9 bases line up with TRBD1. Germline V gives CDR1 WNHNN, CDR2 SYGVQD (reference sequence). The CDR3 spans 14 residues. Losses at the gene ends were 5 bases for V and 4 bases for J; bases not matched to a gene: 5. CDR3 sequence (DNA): TGCGCCAGCAGTCGACAGGGGGTTGGCACTGAAGCTTTCTTT. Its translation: CASSRQGVGTEAFF.

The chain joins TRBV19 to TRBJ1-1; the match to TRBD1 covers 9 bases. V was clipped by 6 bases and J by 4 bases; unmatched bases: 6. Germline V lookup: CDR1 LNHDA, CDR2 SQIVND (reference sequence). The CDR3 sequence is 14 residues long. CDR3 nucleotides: TGTGCCAGTAGGGAGGGACAGGGAGCCACTGAAGCTTTCTTT. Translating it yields CASREGQGATEAFF.

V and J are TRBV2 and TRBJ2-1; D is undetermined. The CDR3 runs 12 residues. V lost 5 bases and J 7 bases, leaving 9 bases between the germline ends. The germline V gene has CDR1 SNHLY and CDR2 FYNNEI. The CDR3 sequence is CASSLSPNEQFF. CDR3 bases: TGTGCCAGCAGTCTTAGCCCGAATGAGCAGTTCTTC. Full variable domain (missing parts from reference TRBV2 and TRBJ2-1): EPEVTQTPSHQVTQMGQEVILRCVPISNHLYFYWYRQILGQKVEFLVSFYNNEISEKSEIFDDQFSVERPDGSNFTLKIRSTKLEDSAMYFCASSLSPNEQFFGPGTRLTVL.

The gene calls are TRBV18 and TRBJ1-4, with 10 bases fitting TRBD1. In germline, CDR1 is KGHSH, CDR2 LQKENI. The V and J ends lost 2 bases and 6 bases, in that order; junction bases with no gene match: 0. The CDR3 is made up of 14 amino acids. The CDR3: CASSPGTGDEKLFF. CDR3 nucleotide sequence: TGTGCCAGCTCACCAGGGACAGGGGATGAAAAACTGTTTTTT.

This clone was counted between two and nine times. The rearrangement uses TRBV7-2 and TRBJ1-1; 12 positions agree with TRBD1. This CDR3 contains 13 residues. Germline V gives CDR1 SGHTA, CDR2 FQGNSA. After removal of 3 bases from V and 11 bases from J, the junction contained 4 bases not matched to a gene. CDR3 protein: CASSLGQGARAFF. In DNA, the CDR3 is TGTGCCAGCAGCTTGGGACAGGGGGCGCGTGCTTTCTTT.

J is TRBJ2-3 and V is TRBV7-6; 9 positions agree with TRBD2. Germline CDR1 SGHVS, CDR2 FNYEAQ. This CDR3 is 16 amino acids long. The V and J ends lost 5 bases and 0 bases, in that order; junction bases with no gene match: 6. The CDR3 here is CASSPGSGGSTDTQYF. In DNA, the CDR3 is TGTGCCAGCAGCCCAGGGAGCGGGGGGAGCACAGATACGCAGTATTTT.

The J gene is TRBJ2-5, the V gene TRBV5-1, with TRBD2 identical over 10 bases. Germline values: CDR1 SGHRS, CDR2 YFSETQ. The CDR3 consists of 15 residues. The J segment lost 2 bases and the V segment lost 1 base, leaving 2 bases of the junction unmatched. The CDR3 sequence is CASSLIAGGQETQYF. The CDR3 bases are TGCGCCAGCAGCTTGATAGCGGGGGGTCAAGAGACCCAGTACTTC.

As DNA, the CDR3 is TGTGCCTGGAGTACGCAGGTCCAAGAGACCCAGTACTTC. Protein sequence: CAWSTQVQETQYF. This chain connects TRBV30 to TRBJ2-5; D is unclear. V was trimmed by 2 bases and J by 1 base, leaving 8 bases between them. Germline V gene lookup returns CDR1 GTSNPN and CDR2 SVGIG (reference sequence). This CDR3 comprises 13 residues.

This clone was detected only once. The CDR3 DNA reads as TGTGCCAGCAGTTTCCGCAGGAACAATGAGCAGTTCTTC. It yields the protein CASSFRRNNEQFF. V usage is TRBV12-3 or TRBV12-4 and J usage is TRBJ2-1; D uncertain. There are 13 residues in the CDR3. Trimming stripped 3 bases from V and 5 bases from J, with 8 bases between.

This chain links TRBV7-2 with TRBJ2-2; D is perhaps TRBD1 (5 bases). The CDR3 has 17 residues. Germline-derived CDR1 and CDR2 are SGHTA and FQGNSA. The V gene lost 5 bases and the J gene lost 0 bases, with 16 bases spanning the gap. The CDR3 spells CASSPRTLSTNTGELFF. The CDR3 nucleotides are TGTGCCAGCAGCCCTAGGACACTCTCCACGAACACCGGGGAGCTGTTTTTT. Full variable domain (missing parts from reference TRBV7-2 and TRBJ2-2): GAGVSQSPSNKVTEKGKDVELRCDPISGHTALYWYRQSLGQGLEFLIYFQGNSAPDKSGLPSDRFSAERTGGSVSTLTIQRTQQEDSAVYLCASSPRTLSTNTGELFFGEGSRLTVL.

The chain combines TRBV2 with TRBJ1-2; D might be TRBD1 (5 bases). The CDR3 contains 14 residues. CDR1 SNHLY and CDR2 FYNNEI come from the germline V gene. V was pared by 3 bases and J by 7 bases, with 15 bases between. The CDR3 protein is CASSDIGRESGYTF. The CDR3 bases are TGTGCCAGCAGTGATATCGGCAGGGAATCTGGCTACACCTTC.

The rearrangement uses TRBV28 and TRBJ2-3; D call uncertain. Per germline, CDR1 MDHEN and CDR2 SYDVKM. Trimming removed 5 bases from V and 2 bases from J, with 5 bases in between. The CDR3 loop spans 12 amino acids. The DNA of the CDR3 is TGTGCCAGCAGTCCCGTCACAGATACGCAGTATTTT. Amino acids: CASSPVTDTQYF. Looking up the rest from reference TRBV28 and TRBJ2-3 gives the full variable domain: DVKVTQSSRYLVKRTGEKVFLECVQDMDHENMFWYRQDPGLGLRLIYFSYDVKMKEKGDIPEGYSVSREKKERFSLILESASTNQTSMYLCASSPVTDTQYFGPGTRLTVL.

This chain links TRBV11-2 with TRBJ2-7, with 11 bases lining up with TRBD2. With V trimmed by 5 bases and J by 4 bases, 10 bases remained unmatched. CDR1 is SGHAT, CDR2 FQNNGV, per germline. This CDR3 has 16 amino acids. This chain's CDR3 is CASSIRIAGGPYEQYF. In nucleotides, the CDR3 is TGTGCCAGCAGCATAAGGATAGCGGGGGGGCCGTACGAGCAGTACTTC.

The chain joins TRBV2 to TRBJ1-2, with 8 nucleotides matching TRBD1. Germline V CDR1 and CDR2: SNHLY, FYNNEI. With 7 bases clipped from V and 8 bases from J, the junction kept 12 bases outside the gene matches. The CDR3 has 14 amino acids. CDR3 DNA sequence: TGTGCCAGCAATGCCGGGACAGGCGAACAGGGCTACACCTTC. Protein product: CASNAGTGEQGYTF.

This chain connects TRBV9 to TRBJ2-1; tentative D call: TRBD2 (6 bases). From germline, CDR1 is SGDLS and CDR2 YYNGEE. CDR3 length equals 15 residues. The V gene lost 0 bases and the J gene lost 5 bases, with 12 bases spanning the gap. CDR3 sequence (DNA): TGTGCCAGCAGCGTAGACGGACTATCACACAATGAGCAGTTCTTC. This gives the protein CASSVDGLSHNEQFF.

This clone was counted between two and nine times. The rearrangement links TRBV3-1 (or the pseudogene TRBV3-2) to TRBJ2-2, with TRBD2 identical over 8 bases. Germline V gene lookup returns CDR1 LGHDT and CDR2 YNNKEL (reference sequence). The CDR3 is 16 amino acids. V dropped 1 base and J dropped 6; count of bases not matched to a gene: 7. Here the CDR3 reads CASSQVMRGEPGELFF. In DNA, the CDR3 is TGTGCCAGCAGCCAAGTAATGCGGGGGGAACCCGGGGAGCTGTTTTTT.

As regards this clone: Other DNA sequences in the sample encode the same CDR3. CDR3 in amino acids: CASSGQGGTEAFF. CDR3 in DNA: TGTGCCAGCTCGGGACAGGGAGGAACTGAAGCTTTCTTT. This chain links TRBV18 with TRBJ1-1; 9 bases map to TRBD1. This CDR3 is 13 amino acids long. CDR1 KGHSH and CDR2 LQKENI come from the germline V gene. Losses at the gene ends were 6 bases for V and 5 bases for J; bases not matched to a gene: 4. Together with reference TRBV18 and TRBJ1-1, the CDR3 gives the full variable domain: NAGVMQNPRHLVRRRGQEARLRCSPMKGHSHVYWYRQLPEEGLKFMVYLQKENIIDESGMPKERFSAEFPKEGPSILRIQQVVRGDSAAYFCASSGQGGTEAFFGQGTRLTVV.

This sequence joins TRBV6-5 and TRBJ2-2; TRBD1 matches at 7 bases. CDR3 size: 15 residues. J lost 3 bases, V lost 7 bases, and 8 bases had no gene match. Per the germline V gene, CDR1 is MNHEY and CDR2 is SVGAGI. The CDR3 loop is CASTQDRADTGELFF. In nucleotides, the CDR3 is TGTGCCAGCACCCAAGACAGGGCGGACACCGGGGAGCTGTTTTTT.

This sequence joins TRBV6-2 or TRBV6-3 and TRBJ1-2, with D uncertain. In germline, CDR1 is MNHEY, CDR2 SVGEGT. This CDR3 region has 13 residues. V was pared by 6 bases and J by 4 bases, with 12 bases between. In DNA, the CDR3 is TGTGCCAGCAGCTTTAGAGTTGGCTATGGCTACACCTTC. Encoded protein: CASSFRVGYGYTF.

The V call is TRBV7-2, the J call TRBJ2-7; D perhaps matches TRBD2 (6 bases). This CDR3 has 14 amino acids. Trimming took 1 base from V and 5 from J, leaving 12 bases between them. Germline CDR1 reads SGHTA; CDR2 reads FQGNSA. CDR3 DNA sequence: TGTGCCAGCAGCTTAGATACTCAGCGGGACGAGCAGTACTTC. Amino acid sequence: CASSLDTQRDEQYF.